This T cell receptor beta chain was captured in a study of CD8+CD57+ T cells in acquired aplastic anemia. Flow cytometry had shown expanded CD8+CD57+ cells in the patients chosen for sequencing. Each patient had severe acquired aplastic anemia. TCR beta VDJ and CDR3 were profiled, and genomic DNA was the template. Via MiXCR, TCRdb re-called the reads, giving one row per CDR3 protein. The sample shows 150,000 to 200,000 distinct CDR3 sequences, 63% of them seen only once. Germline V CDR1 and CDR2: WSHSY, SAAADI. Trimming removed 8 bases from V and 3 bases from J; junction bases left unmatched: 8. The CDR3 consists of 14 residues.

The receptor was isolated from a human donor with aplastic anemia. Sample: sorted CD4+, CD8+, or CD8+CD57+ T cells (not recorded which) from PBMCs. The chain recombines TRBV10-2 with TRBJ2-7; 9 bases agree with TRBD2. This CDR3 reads CASAGTSSLYEQYF. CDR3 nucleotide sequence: TGCGCCAGCGCAGGGACTAGCTCGCTCTACGAGCAGTACTTC.